This T cell receptor (beta chain) was observed in a study of cytomegalovirus exposure and HLA in healthy donors. Study observations and caveats: In a later analysis, specific HLA alleles were associated with approximately 17,000 TCR beta sequences at a 0.05 false discovery rate. Earlier analysis yielded a pattern in which most TCR beta V segments were productive about 90% or about 30% of the time.

With 0 bases removed from V and 9 bases from J, the gap between germline ends came to 7 bases. Per germline, CDR1 SGHDT and CDR2 YYEEEE. This CDR3 has 12 residues. Amplification used 60 Vbeta primers and 13 Jbeta primers. TCRdb's copy holds only in-frame clones and misses some; the assay was immunoSEQ multiplex PCR. The data contain approximately 130,000 clones, 81% of them singletons. Note on this clone: Its antigen is not known.

Specimen: PBMCs. The clonotype comes from a man aged 18-30 years in good health and CMV-seronegative. The chain employs TRBV5-6 and TRBJ2-4; D is unclear. CDR3 sequence: CASSLDLSIQYF. CDR3 nucleotides: TGTGCCAGCAGCTTGGACTTATCCATTCAGTACTTC.